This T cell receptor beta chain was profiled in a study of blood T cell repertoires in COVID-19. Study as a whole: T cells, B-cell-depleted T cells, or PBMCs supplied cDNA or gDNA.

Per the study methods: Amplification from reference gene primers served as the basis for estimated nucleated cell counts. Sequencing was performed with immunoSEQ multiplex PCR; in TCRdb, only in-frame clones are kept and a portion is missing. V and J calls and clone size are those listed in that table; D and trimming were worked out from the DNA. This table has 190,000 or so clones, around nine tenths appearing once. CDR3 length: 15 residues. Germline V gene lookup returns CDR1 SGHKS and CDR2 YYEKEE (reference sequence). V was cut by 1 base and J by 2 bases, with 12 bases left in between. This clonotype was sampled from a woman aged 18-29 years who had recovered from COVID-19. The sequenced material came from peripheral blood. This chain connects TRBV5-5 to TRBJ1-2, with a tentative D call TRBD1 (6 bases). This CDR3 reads CASSLTPGVNYGYTF. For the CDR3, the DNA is TGTGCCAGCAGCTTGACGCCAGGGGTCAACTATGGCTACACCTTC.